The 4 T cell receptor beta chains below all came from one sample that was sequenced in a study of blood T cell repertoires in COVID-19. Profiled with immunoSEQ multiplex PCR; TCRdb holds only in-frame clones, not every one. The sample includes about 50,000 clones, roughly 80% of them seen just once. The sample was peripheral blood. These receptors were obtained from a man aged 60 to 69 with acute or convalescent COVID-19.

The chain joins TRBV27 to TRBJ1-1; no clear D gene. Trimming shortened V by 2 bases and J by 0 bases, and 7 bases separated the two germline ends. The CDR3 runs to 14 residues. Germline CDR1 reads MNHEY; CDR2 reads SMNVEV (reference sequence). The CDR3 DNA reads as TGTGCCAGCAGTTTACAACAGTTGAACACTGAAGCTTTCTTT. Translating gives CASSLQQLNTEAFF.

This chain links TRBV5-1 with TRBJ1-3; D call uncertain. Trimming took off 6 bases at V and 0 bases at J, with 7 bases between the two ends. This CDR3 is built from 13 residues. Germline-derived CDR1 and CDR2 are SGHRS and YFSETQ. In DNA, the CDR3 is TGCGCCAGCAAAGAGGCCTCTGGAAACACCATATATTTT. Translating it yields CASKEASGNTIYF.

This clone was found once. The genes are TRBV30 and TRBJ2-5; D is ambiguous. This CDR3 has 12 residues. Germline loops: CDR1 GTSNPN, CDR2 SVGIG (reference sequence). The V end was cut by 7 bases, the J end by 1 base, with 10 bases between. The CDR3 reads CASSPGQETQYF. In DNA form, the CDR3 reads TGTGCCTCAAGCCCTGGCCAAGAGACCCAGTACTTC.

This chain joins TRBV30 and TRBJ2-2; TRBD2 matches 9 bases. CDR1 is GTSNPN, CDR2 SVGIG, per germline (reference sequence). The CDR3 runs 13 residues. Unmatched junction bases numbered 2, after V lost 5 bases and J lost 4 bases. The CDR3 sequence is CAWAGGRTGELFF. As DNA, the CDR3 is TGTGCCTGGGCGGGGGGGCGCACCGGGGAGCTGTTTTTT.